This T cell receptor (beta chain) was recovered during a study of T cells in Graves' hyperthyroidism and ophthalmopathy (dated by TCRdb to the late 2010s). Study-level background: Peripheral blood was sampled at the time of initial diagnosis, prior to any treatment. TCR V-J signatures able to tell the groups apart were searched for in a discovery cohort of about a hundred patients, of whom roughly 42 had Graves' ophthalmopathy and under 65 had stable Graves' hyperthyroidism. Prospective prediction of ophthalmopathy was tested in an independent validation cohort consisting of about 19 hyperthyroidism patients and 17 patients who later progressed to ophthalmopathy. The roughly 99 discovery patients were divided at random into training and test sets in a 7:3 ratio. The study also compared thyroid tissue and blood T-cell repertoires from roughly six Graves' hyperthyroidism patients. Once sampling was done, hyperthyroidism patients were given methimazole at a starting dose of 30 mg daily, whereas ophthalmopathy patients were given high-dose intravenous methylprednisolone. TCR Vbeta CDR3 sequencing of approximately 140 peripheral blood samples (43 ophthalmopathy, about 80 hyperthyroidism and some 17 progressor patients) is reported in the paper.

The TCR beta CDR3 regions were amplified from RNA transcripts. For the first round of RT-PCR on the TCR CDR3, the HTBI primer set was used together with the Qiagen OneStep RT-PCR kit. Libraries were constructed in a second round of multiplex PCR, after which size selection and purification were performed. Libraries were sequenced paired-end with 100 bp reads on an Illumina HiSeq2000. The study's processing was this. SOAPnuke was used to process the raw data, throwing out any read that contained adapters or uncalled bases, had a mean Phred below 15, or lacked an exact constant-primer or identifier match. COPE v1.2.5 was used to merge the high-quality paired reads, and each unique nucleotide sequence was defined as a clonotype. MiTCR v1.1 was used to align the clonotypes against IMGT TRBV, TRBD and TRBJ reference segments. Only V-J combinations with frequency above 0.0001, covering 99% to 99.2% of repertoires, were analysed. A TCS score was defined as the ratio between F50 (clonal expansion) and ExV (chaos), using BLOSUM62-based TCRdist between CDR3 peptides within each V-J. Welch's t-statistics and random forest reduced some 510 V-J features to roughly 13, which were used in a naive Bayes classifier (R e1071). Using fastp at Q25 and MiXCR, TCRdb reprocessed the public reads and kept productive beta chains. Entries that share a CDR3 protein sequence are merged under the most common genes and DNA. The V and J calls and clone size come from TCRdb's table, not from the authors' own analysis. Recorded for this sample are about 400,000 distinct CDR3 sequences; 15% to 18% of them occurred a single time. Of the sample, roughly 26% is held by the ten largest clones.

Including the terminal cysteine and phenylalanine, the CDR3 comprises 17 residues. Just the 51-base CDR3 DNA is kept, in frame starting at base 1. The germline ends are 22 bases apart after V is trimmed by 5 bases and J by 4 bases. CDR1 and CDR2, per the germline V gene, are MNHEY and SVGEGT. A word on this clonotype: What this receptor recognizes is not known. One base away there is no much larger clone; base qualities are not given.

Overall results and qualifications from the work: Most expanded thyroid clonotypes (frequency above 0.001) were also detected in blood, suggesting blood repertoires may reflect thyroid immune responses. Sample size was not statistically predetermined, and blinding of investigators to group allocation was not performed. Ophthalmopathy was separated from stable hyperthyroidism by a 13 V-J signature model, with 85% to 90% sensitivity and about 81% specificity obtained in cross-validation and 80%/75% obtained in testing. In validation, the model predicted progression to ophthalmopathy with over 65% sensitivity and about 72% specificity, a median of about six months before onset.

Hyperthyroidism patients were aged 18 to 65 years and newly diagnosed, with disease duration of less than 2 months. Exclusion was applied to patients with uncontrolled infections, other autoimmune diseases, pregnancy or lactation. Diagnoses were based on clinical symptoms, serum thyroxine and TRAb, thyroid ultrasound and orbital computed tomography. Blood from progressor patients was collected at the time of first diagnosis with hyperthyroidism, before any ophthalmopathy symptoms had appeared. PBMCs were separated from 10 ml of fresh peripheral blood using Ficoll-Paque density gradient centrifugation. Patients classed as progressors first received a Graves' hyperthyroidism diagnosis and then went on to develop ophthalmopathy during follow-up. Total RNA was extracted with Trizol reagent, and quality was checked on an Agilent 2100 Bioanalyzer.

The sequence was obtained from a woman under 30 with Graves' hyperthyroidism that later progressed to Graves' ophthalmopathy. The sample taken for sequencing was blood. The rearrangement joined TRBV6-2 or TRBV6-3 to TRBJ2-3; the D segment could be TRBD1, given 7 matching bases. The DNA reads TGTGCCAGCAGTGGTGGCTTTAACAGGGGAGGCGCAGATACGCAGTATTTT. Translated, this is CASSGGFNRGGADTQYF.